These 30 T cell receptor beta chains share one sample of origin, sequenced in a study of cytomegalovirus exposure and HLA in healthy donors. PCR involved 60 Vbeta and 13 Jbeta primers. The assay was immunoSEQ multiplex PCR, and TCRdb's table has in-frame clones only and misses some. The data contain 100,000 to 150,000 clones, 17% of them seen just once; the ten biggest clones take up approximately 2.9%. Input material: PBMCs. The receptors stem from a female donor in good health and CMV-seropositive.

This clone showed up just a few times. The chain joins TRBV7-9 to TRBJ2-7; 7 nucleotides line up with TRBD2. Germline CDR1 reads SEHNR; CDR2 reads FQNEAQ (reference sequence). The CDR3 extends over 12 amino acids. The trim removed 6 bases at V and 5 bases at J, leaving 4 bases unmatched. The DNA of the CDR3 is TGTGCCAGCAGTAAAGGGACTAACGAGCAGTACTTC. Translated: CASSKGTNEQYF.

This clone turned up a few times. This chain uses TRBV9 with TRBJ1-1; 8 bases line up with TRBD1. V gave up 3 bases and J gave up 5 bases; unmatched junction bases: 6. The germline gives CDR1 SGDLS, CDR2 YYNGEE. CDR3 size: 14 residues. The CDR3 coding sequence is TGTGCCAGCAGCGCGACAGGGGTACAAACTGAAGCTTTCTTT. Translating it yields CASSATGVQTEAFF.

The V gene is TRBV2, the J gene TRBJ2-5; D is perhaps TRBD2 (7 bases). Germline V lookup: CDR1 SNHLY, CDR2 FYNNEI. The CDR3 spans 16 residues. The V gene lost 4 bases and the J gene lost 7 bases, with 22 bases spanning the gap. The CDR3 sequence is CASSVVPPGGGGTQYF. CDR3 sequence (DNA): TGTGCCAGCAGTGTTGTGCCCCCGGGCGGGGGCGGGACCCAGTACTTC.

The J gene is TRBJ2-1, the V gene TRBV27, with 9 bases matching TRBD2. The trim removed 4 bases at V and 0 bases at J, leaving 7 bases unmatched. This CDR3 region has 17 residues. Germline lookup yields CDR1 MNHEY and CDR2 SMNVEV (reference sequence). The CDR3 sequence: CASSSGLLAGSYNEQFF. The DNA of the CDR3 is TGTGCCAGCAGTTCGGGACTACTAGCGGGCTCCTACAATGAGCAGTTCTTC.

This clone was counted only a few times. The chain recombines TRBV28 with TRBJ1-5; 10 bases are shared with TRBD1. This CDR3 spans 14 amino acids. V lost 4 bases and J lost 5; bases outside the gene matches: 2. Germline lookup yields CDR1 MDHEN and CDR2 SYDVKM. This CDR3 reads CASSWTGGHQPQHF. The CDR3 bases are TGTGCCAGCAGTTGGACAGGGGGGCATCAGCCCCAGCATTTT. Based on the CDR3 plus reference TRBV28 and TRBJ1-5, the full variable domain is DVKVTQSSRYLVKRTGEKVFLECVQDMDHENMFWYRQDPGLGLRLIYFSYDVKMKEKGDIPEGYSVSREKKERFSLILESASTNQTSMYLCASSWTGGHQPQHFGDGTRLSIL.

The rearrangement uses TRBV30 and TRBJ2-2; a possible D gene is TRBD1 (5 bases). CDR1 and CDR2 from the germline V gene are GTSNPN and SVGIG (reference sequence). With 5 bases removed from V and 7 bases from J, the gap between germline ends came to 17 bases. This CDR3 is 14 amino acids long. This CDR3 is CAWGAGQLDGELFF. Here the CDR3 DNA reads TGTGCCTGGGGCGCAGGGCAGCTCGACGGGGAGCTGTTTTTT.

The chain links TRBV7-2 to TRBJ1-2; TRBD1 is a possible D gene (6 bases). V lost 2 bases and J 2 bases, leaving 9 bases between the germline ends. The CDR3 totals 14 residues. CDR1 and CDR2 from the germline V gene are SGHTA and FQGNSA. CDR3 sequence: CASSLLGANYGYTF. In nucleotides, the CDR3 is TGTGCCAGCAGCTTATTGGGGGCAAACTATGGCTACACCTTC.

This clone was observed a few times. The chain links TRBV2 to TRBJ2-7; maybe TRBD2 (5 bases). V was clipped by 5 bases and J by 4 bases, with 12 bases between them. The CDR3 length is 13 residues. Germline V gene lookup returns CDR1 SNHLY and CDR2 FYNNEI. CDR3 loop: CASSRTGKYEQYF. DNA of the CDR3: TGTGCCAGCAGTCGTACCGGGAAATACGAGCAGTACTTC.

This clone was seen a handful of times. The chain combines TRBV28 with TRBJ1-5, with a weak D call TRBD1 (6 bases). The CDR3 has 13 amino acids. The germline V gene has CDR1 MDHEN and CDR2 SYDVKM. The germline V and J ends were trimmed by 5 bases and 2 bases, with 7 bases remaining between them. CDR3 region: CASSAGGNQPQHF. As DNA, the CDR3 is TGTGCCAGCAGTGCAGGGGGCAATCAGCCCCAGCATTTT.

This sequence joins TRBV5-1 and TRBJ1-5, with D perhaps matching TRBD1 (5 bases). Germline CDR1 and CDR2: SGHRS and YFSETQ. V was cut by 0 bases and J by 7 bases, with 8 bases left in between. CDR3 length: 13 amino acids. CDR3 in amino acids: CASSLVGGQPQHF. In nucleotides, the CDR3 is TGCGCCAGCAGCTTGGTGGGGGGGCAGCCCCAGCATTTT.

This chain joins TRBV6-5 and TRBJ1-3, with 8 positions matching TRBD1. V trimming: 5 bases; J trimming: 4 bases; junction bases outside the gene matches: 4. The CDR3 length is 14 residues. Germline V gene sequence: CDR1 MNHEY, CDR2 SVGAGI. The CDR3 spells CASSTRGLGNTIYF. The CDR3 DNA reads as TGTGCCAGCAGTACCAGGGGGCTCGGAAACACCATATATTTT.

The chain has TRBV4-3 and TRBJ1-1; D not resolved. CDR1 is LGHNA and CDR2 is YSLEER in the germline V gene. V lost 0 bases, J lost 7 bases, and 12 bases lay in between. The CDR3 sequence is 14 residues long. The CDR3 loop reads CASSQDTRLNEAFF. The CDR3 nucleotides read TGCGCCAGCAGCCAAGATACGAGACTCAATGAAGCTTTCTTT.

In its sample, this clone was seen a few times. The chain employs TRBV4-2 and TRBJ1-2; D is perhaps TRBD1 (6 bases). This CDR3 is 14 amino acids long. With 0 bases removed from V and 4 bases from J, the gap between germline ends came to 9 bases. Germline V gene lookup returns CDR1 LGHNA and CDR2 YNFKEQ. This CDR3 reads CASSQESDSYGYTF. CDR3 DNA: TGTGCCAGCAGCCAAGAATCGGACAGCTATGGCTACACCTTC.

V usage is TRBV5-1 and J usage is TRBJ2-1, with D possibly TRBD2 on 6 matching bases. V lost 1 base and J 4 bases, leaving 15 bases between the germline ends. CDR3 length: 16 amino acids. The germline V gene encodes CDR1 SGHRS and CDR2 YFSETQ. CDR3 protein: CASSLPQRALYNEQFF. CDR3 in DNA: TGCGCCAGCAGCTTGCCGCAGCGGGCCTTATACAATGAGCAGTTCTTC.

This clone came up a few times. The J gene is TRBJ2-5, the V gene TRBV9; the match to TRBD2 covers 10 bases. Germline CDR1 and CDR2: SGDLS and YYNGEE. The ends lost 2 bases at V and 1 base at J; junction bases unmatched: 2. This CDR3 is built from 15 residues. Written as DNA, the CDR3 is TGTGCCAGCAGCGTTAGCGGGGGGATCCAAGAGACCCAGTACTTC. It encodes CASSVSGGIQETQYF.

This sequence joins TRBV9 and TRBJ1-1, with TRBD1 matching 9 bases. The CDR3 is 14 amino acids. The V segment lost 4 bases and the J segment 4 bases; nucleotides outside the gene matches: 5. The V gene's germline CDR1 is SGDLS and CDR2 YYNGEE. As DNA, the CDR3 is TGTGCCAGCAGCTCATTACAGGGGGCCACTGAAGCTTTCTTT. Protein sequence: CASSSLQGATEAFF. Full variable domain (rest looked up from reference TRBV9 and TRBJ1-1): DSGVTQTPKHLITATGQRVTLRCSPRSGDLSVYWYQQSLDQGLQFLIQYYNGEERAKGNILERFSAQQFPDLHSELNLSSLELGDSALYFCASSSLQGATEAFFGQGTRLTVV.

This clone was counted between two and nine times. V usage is TRBV4-3 and J usage is TRBJ1-1; D is possibly TRBD1 (6 bases). The CDR3 has 17 residues. Per the germline V gene, CDR1 is LGHNA and CDR2 is YSLEER. Trimming took 1 base from V and 4 from J, leaving 19 bases between them. Here the CDR3 DNA reads TGCGCCAGCAGCCAAGCTTTCGGGGGGCGAGCACGCACTGAAGCTTTCTTT. Translation gives CASSQAFGGRARTEAFF.

The V gene is TRBV2, the J gene TRBJ2-1; the D gene is possibly TRBD2 (6 bases). Germline V gene sequence: CDR1 SNHLY, CDR2 FYNNEI. The CDR3 contains 14 residues. The V end lost 7 bases, the J end lost 3 bases, and 13 bases lay between the germline ends. The CDR3 protein is CASMGLAHYNEQFF. For the CDR3, the DNA is TGTGCCAGCATGGGCCTAGCGCACTACAATGAGCAGTTCTTC.

This clone has only a few counts. J is TRBJ1-2 and V is TRBV4-3, with 10 bases aligning to TRBD1. Germline CDR1 and CDR2: LGHNA and YSLEER. This CDR3 spans 15 amino acids. Trimming took 3 bases from V and 4 from J; bases not matched to a gene: 5. CDR3 DNA: TGCGCCAGCAGCCAGAGACAGGGGGCTGGCTATGGCTACACCTTC. Its protein is CASSQRQGAGYGYTF.

The V and J genes are TRBV2 and TRBJ2-1; D possibly corresponds to TRBD2 (5 bases). In germline, CDR1 is SNHLY, CDR2 FYNNEI. Trimming cost V 6 bases and J 9 bases, with 12 bases left between them. The CDR3 length is 12 residues. The CDR3 here is CASRRALGEQFF. The CDR3 nucleotides are TGTGCCAGCAGGAGGGCCCTAGGTGAGCAGTTCTTC.

The chain recombines TRBV6-6 with TRBJ2-1; 11 bases fit TRBD2. V gave up 6 bases and J gave up 5 bases; unmatched junction bases: 9. The germline gives CDR1 MNHNY, CDR2 SVGAGI (reference sequence). CDR3 length: 16 amino acids. The CDR3 bases are TGTGCCAGCAGCCAGCTAGCGGGAGGCATGAACAATGAGCAGTTCTTC. It is translated as CASSQLAGGMNNEQFF.

The chain uses TRBV27 and TRBJ2-1; the match to TRBD1 covers 8 bases. The V gene end was trimmed by 4 bases and the J gene end by 6 bases; junction bases not matched to a gene: 14. Germline values: CDR1 MNHEY, CDR2 SMNVEV (reference sequence). The CDR3 has 17 amino acids. The CDR3 loop reads CASSSGHRDRRANEQFF. The CDR3 region has the DNA TGTGCCAGCAGTTCCGGACACCGGGACAGGAGAGCCAATGAGCAGTTCTTC.

This clone has only a few counts. This chain links TRBV30 with TRBJ2-1; TRBD1 matches 7 bases. J gave up 9 bases and V 3 bases, and 5 bases lay outside the gene matches. Looked up from germline, CDR1 is GTSNPN and CDR2 is SVGIG (reference sequence). This CDR3 spans 12 amino acids. For the CDR3, the DNA is TGTGCCTGGAGCGAGGACAGGATTGAGCAGTTCTTC. This codes for CAWSEDRIEQFF.

This clone was found a few times. The V and J genes are TRBV15 and TRBJ1-3; 8 nucleotides agree with TRBD1. Germline V gene lookup returns CDR1 LNHNV and CDR2 YYDKDF (reference sequence). The CDR3 length is 15 residues. V trimming: 0 bases; J trimming: 2 bases; junction bases outside the gene matches: 0. The chain's CDR3 is CATSRDRGPGNTIYF. The CDR3 bases are TGTGCCACCAGCAGAGACAGGGGGCCTGGAAACACCATATATTTT.

This clone was found a few times. J is TRBJ2-7 and V is TRBV7-2; D possibly corresponds to TRBD2 (6 bases). Trimming shortened V by 1 base and J by 4 bases, and 14 bases separated the two germline ends. Germline-derived CDR1 and CDR2 are SGHTA and FQGNSA. The CDR3 totals 15 residues. CDR3 DNA sequence: TGTGCCAGCAGCTTAGGCCTAGCGCGAGGTTACGAGCAGTACTTC. This codes for CASSLGLARGYEQYF.

The rearrangement uses TRBV5-8 and TRBJ2-7; 10 bases are shared with TRBD1. CDR1 SGHTS and CDR2 YDEGEE come from the germline V gene. V lost 3 bases and J lost 5; bases outside the gene matches: 14. The CDR3 loop spans 17 amino acids. This CDR3 reads CASSYRPTGQGYHEQYF. The CDR3 nucleotides read TGTGCCAGCAGCTACAGACCCACGGGACAGGGGTACCACGAGCAGTACTTC. Combining the CDR3 with reference TRBV5-8 and TRBJ2-7 gives the whole variable domain EAGVTQSPTHLIKTRGQQATLRCSPISGHTSVYWYQQALGLGLQFLLWYDEGEERNRGNFPPRFSGRQFPNYSSELNVNALELEDSALYLCASSYRPTGQGYHEQYFGPGTRLTVT.

The V gene is TRBV7-2, the J gene TRBJ2-7, with D tentatively TRBD1 (5 bases). The CDR3 extends over 14 amino acids. V was cut by 3 bases and J by 3 bases, with 12 bases left in between. CDR1 SGHTA and CDR2 FQGNSA come from the germline V gene. CDR3 residues: CASSFDRGYYEQYF. The CDR3 DNA is TGTGCCAGCAGCTTCGATAGGGGATACTACGAGCAGTACTTC.

This clone came up a few times. The J gene is TRBJ1-1, the V gene TRBV28; the D gene is possibly TRBD1 (6 bases). Germline loops: CDR1 MDHEN, CDR2 SYDVKM. V was cut by 5 bases and J by 7 bases, with 14 bases left in between. The CDR3 is 13 amino acids. CDR3 nucleotide sequence: TGTGCCAGCAGTCAGGGCAGGGGCAGTGAAGCTTTCTTT. Encoded protein: CASSQGRGSEAFF.

V and J are TRBV28 and TRBJ1-2; D ambiguous. Germline V gene lookup returns CDR1 MDHEN and CDR2 SYDVKM. The CDR3 is 15 residues long. The ends were cut back, 5 bases at V and 8 bases at J, with 21 bases in the middle. CDR3 residues: CASSPPSKLEGGYTF. CDR3 sequence (DNA): TGTGCCAGCAGTCCCCCCAGTAAGCTTGAGGGAGGCTACACCTTC.

The chain recombines TRBV6-5 with TRBJ1-2; D gene unclear. Trimming shortened V by 0 bases and J by 8 bases, and 16 bases separated the two germline ends. The CDR3 runs 15 residues. Germline lookup yields CDR1 MNHEY and CDR2 SVGAGI. The CDR3 coding sequence is TGTGCCAGCAGTTACTCGAGCGGCCCGGCGTTCGGCTACACCTTC. This translates into CASSYSSGPAFGYTF.